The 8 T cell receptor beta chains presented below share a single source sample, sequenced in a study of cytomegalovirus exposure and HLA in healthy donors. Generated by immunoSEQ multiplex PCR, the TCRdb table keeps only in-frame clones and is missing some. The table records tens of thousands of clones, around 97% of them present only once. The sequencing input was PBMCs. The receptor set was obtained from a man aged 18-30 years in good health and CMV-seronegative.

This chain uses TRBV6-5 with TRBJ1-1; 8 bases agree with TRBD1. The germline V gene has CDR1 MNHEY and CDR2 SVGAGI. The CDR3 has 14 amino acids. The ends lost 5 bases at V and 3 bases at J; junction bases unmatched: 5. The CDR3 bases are TGTGCCAGCAGTCGGACAGGGTTGGACACTGAAGCTTTCTTT. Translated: CASSRTGLDTEAFF.

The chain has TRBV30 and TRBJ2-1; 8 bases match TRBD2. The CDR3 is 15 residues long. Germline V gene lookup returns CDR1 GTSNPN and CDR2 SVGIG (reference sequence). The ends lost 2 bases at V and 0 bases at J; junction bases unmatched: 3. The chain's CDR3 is CAWSSGSYSYNEQFF. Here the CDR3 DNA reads TGTGCCTGGAGTAGCGGGAGCTACTCCTACAATGAGCAGTTCTTC.

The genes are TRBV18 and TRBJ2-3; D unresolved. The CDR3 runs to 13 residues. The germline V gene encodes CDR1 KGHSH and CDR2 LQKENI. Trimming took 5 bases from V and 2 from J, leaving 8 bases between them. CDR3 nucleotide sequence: TGTGCCAGCTCAGCGCCCTCCACAGATACGCAGTATTTT. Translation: CASSAPSTDTQYF. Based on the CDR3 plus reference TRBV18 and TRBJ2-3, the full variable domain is NAGVMQNPRHLVRRRGQEARLRCSPMKGHSHVYWYRQLPEEGLKFMVYLQKENIIDESGMPKERFSAEFPKEGPSILRIQQVVRGDSAAYFCASSAPSTDTQYFGPGTRLTVL.

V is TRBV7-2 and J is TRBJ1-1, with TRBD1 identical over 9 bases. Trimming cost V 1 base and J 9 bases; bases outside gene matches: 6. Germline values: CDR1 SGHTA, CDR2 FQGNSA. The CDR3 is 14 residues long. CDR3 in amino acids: CASSLVGTGQKAFF. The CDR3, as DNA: TGTGCCAGCAGCTTAGTAGGGACAGGGCAGAAAGCTTTCTTT.

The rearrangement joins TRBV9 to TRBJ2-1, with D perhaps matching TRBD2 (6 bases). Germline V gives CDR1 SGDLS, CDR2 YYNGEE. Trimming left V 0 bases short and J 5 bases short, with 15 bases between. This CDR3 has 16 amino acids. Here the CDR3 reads CASSVVRGPPNNEQFF. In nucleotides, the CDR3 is TGTGCCAGCAGCGTAGTGCGGGGACCCCCTAACAATGAGCAGTTCTTC.

The DNA of the CDR3 is TGTGCCAGCAGCTTAGGCGGGCGACCGGAAGGTGAAAAACTGTTTTTT. This gives the protein CASSLGGRPEGEKLFF. V and J are TRBV11-3 and TRBJ1-4, with D uncertain. Between the trimmed V and J ends, which lost 1 base and 7 bases, there was a span of 16 bases. The CDR3 contains 16 residues. CDR1 and CDR2 (germline): SGHNT, YENEEA. Variable domain in full (rest from reference TRBV11-3 and TRBJ1-4): EAGVVQSPRYKIIEKKQPVAFWCNPISGHNTLYWYLQNLGQGPELLIRYENEEAVDDSQLPKDRFSAERLKGVDSTLKIQPAELGDSAVYLCASSLGGRPEGEKLFFGSGTQLSVL.

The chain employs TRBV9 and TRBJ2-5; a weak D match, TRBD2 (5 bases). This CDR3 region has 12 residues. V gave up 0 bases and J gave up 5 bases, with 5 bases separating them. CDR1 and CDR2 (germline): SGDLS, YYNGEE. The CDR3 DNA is TGTGCCAGCAGCGTAGGAGGGGAGACCCAGTACTTC. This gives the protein CASSVGGETQYF.

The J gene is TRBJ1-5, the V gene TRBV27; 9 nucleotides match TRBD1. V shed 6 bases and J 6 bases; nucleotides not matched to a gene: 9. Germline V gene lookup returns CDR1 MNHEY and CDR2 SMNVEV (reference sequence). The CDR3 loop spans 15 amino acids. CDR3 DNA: TGTGCCAGCAGCCGGGGAGGGACAGGGACTCAGCCCCAGCATTTT. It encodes CASSRGGTGTQPQHF.